This is a list of T cell receptor beta chains from one sample in a study of identical twins. TCRdb independently ran MiXCR on the 5' RACE reads; one entry per CDR3 protein. The table shows 500,000 to 600,000 distinct CDR3 sequences, with approximately 22% occurring only once. These data were likewise used in another study, on T cells expressing NK-cell markers.

Source material: CD4+ T cells sorted from blood. Receptors originate from a woman between 18 and 29 years old in good health. CDR3s include the opening cysteine and the closing phenylalanine or tryptophan. Each record gives: clone size, V gene, J gene, D gene, CDR3 DNA, CDR3 protein. D genes are given only for firm matches. The size entry is marked missing in some rows and otherwise reads once, few, many or a size class.

>few|TRBV20-1|TRBJ1-2|.
TGCAGTGCTTTCTCCCATGAGGGGAGCTATGGCTACACCTTC
CSAFSHEGSYGYTF
>.|TRBV15|TRBJ2-6|.
TGTGCCACCAGCAAGGGACCTTGGGCCAACGTCCTGACTTTC
CATSKGPWANVLTF
>.|TRBV5-1|TRBJ2-7|TRBD2
TGCGCCAGCAGCTTGGGGTCCAGCGGGGGAGGATACGAGCAGTACTTC
CASSLGSSGGGYEQYF
>.|TRBV11-2|TRBJ1-1|TRBD1
TGTGCCAGCAGCCCCGTCTTGGCAGGGGGACGGGGCACTGAAGCTTTCTTT
CASSPVLAGGRGTEAFF
>few|TRBV6-5|TRBJ2-1|TRBD2
TGTGCCAGCAGTATACTAGCGGGCCCCTACAATGAGCAGTTCTTC
CASSILAGPYNEQFF
>.|TRBV20-1|TRBJ2-7|TRBD2
TGCAGTGCTATTCCTCGGGAGGTTCGCTACGAGCAGTACTTC
CSAIPREVRYEQYF
>few|TRBV10-3|TRBJ2-3|.
TGTGCCATCAGTGAGTCACTAGCAAGCACGCAGTATTTT
CAISESLASTQYF
>.|TRBV20-1|TRBJ1-2|TRBD1
TGCAGTGCTAGGGGACAGGGTTGGTACTATGGCTACACCTTC
CSARGQGWYYGYTF
>.|TRBV7-9|TRBJ2-1|TRBD2
TGTGCCAGCAGCTTACTAGCGGGTGGAAGTGGTGAGCAGTTCTTC
CASSLLAGGSGEQFF
>many|TRBV20-1|TRBJ2-1|TRBD2
TGCAGTGCGGTAGCGGGTGGGTATGAGCAGTTCTTC
CSAVAGGYEQFF
>.|TRBV5-1|TRBJ1-1|.
TGCGCCAGCAGCGCGACAAGTATGAACACTGAAGCTTTCTTT
CASSATSMNTEAFF
>.|TRBV24-1|TRBJ2-1|.
TGTGCCACCAGTGTCTTAGTATCCCCGGGGGTGTATGAGCAGTTCTTC
CATSVLVSPGVYEQFF
>many|TRBV5-1|TRBJ2-1|.
TGCGCCAGCAGCTTGTCGGTGTCGGGGTATGCCCACAATGAGCAGTTCTTC
CASSLSVSGYAHNEQFF
>few|TRBV29-1|TRBJ1-1|.
TGCAGCGGGGGGGAGGGCACTGAAGCTTTCTTT
CSGGEGTEAFF
>.|TRBV21-1|TRBJ1-6|.
TGTGCCAGCAGCTTACTCGGGGGGATCGGTTCACCCCTCCACTTT
CASSLLGGIGSPLHF
>.|TRBV7-6|TRBJ2-7|.
TGTGCCAGCAGCTTAGCTTCGCGGGTTAGTCAGGGCGAGCAGTACTTC
CASSLASRVSQGEQYF
>.|TRBV6-1|TRBJ2-2|TRBD2
TGTGCCAGCAGCCGCGGGGGGCAGAACACCGGGGAGCTGTTTTTT
CASSRGGQNTGELFF
>.|TRBV7-2|TRBJ2-7|.
TGTGCCAGCAGCCGGGACTCGCGTGACGAGCAGTACTTC
CASSRDSRDEQYF
>.|TRBV20-1|TRBJ2-1|.
TGCAGTGCCATGCCGGGGCGGTACGATGAGCAGTTCTTC
CSAMPGRYDEQFF
>.|TRBV5-1|TRBJ2-5|.
TGCGCCAGCAGCTTGGAGGGGGGGGCGCAGACCCAGTACTTC
CASSLEGGAQTQYF
>few|TRBV12-5|TRBJ2-7|.
TGTGCTAGTGGTTTCCCTGCTCTTGGTCGCTACGAGCAGTACTTC
CASGFPALGRYEQYF
>.|TRBV10-3|TRBJ2-7|.
TGTGCCATCAAGGGCGGCTACGAGCAGTACTTC
CAIKGGYEQYF
>.|TRBV11-2|TRBJ2-2|.
TGTGCCAGCAGCTTAAGCGTACTCACCGGGGAGCTGTTTTTT
CASSLSVLTGELFF
>.|TRBV25-1|TRBJ1-5|.
TGTGCCAGCAGTGAATCCCAGGGTGGCAATCAGCCCCAGCATTTT
CASSESQGGNQPQHF
>few|TRBV20-1|TRBJ2-7|.
TGCAGTGTTAGGTGGGGATACGAGCAGTACTTC
CSVRWGYEQYF
>many|TRBV12-3/TRBV12-4|TRBJ1-1|TRBD1
TGTGCCAGCAGACCTGACAGGGCCAACACTGAAGCTTTCTTT
CASRPDRANTEAFF
>.|TRBV5-1|TRBJ1-1|.
TGCGCCAGCAGCACGGGACCCAGGAACACTGAAGCTTTCTTT
CASSTGPRNTEAFF
>.|TRBV21-1|TRBJ2-7|.
TGTGCCAGCATCCTCTACGAGCAGTACTTC
CASILYEQYF
>.|TRBV20-1|TRBJ2-1|.
TGCAGTGCTGTCGTGGCCACCCGGAGCTCCTACAATGAGCAGTTCTTC
CSAVVATRSSYNEQFF
>once|TRBV3-1|TRBJ2-1|.
TGTGCCAGCAGCCCTCTGGTCCCGTCGGCGGAATACAATGAGCAGTTCTTC
CASSPLVPSAEYNEQFF
>.|TRBV5-1|TRBJ2-1|.
TGCGCCAGCTCAAAAACGGGGGACTCCTACAATGAGCAGTTCTTC
CASSKTGDSYNEQFF
>few|TRBV20-1|TRBJ2-5|.
TGCAGTGCTAGAGTTTGGGGACGAGAGACCCAGTACTTC
CSARVWGRETQYF
>.|TRBV20-1|TRBJ2-7|.
TGCAGTGCTAGTCACGGGACGGGGACCTACGAGCAGTACTTC
CSASHGTGTYEQYF
>.|TRBV12-3/TRBV12-4|TRBJ1-2|.
TGTGCCAGCAGTTTAGCGCGTCGGGTGCAGGGCTACACCTTC
CASSLARRVQGYTF
>few|TRBV7-9|TRBJ2-1|TRBD2
TGTGCCAGCAGCTCCGGACTAGCGGGACGGTTCTTC
CASSSGLAGRFF
>few|TRBV20-1|TRBJ2-2|.
TGCAGTGCTAGCGGAGAGGACACCGGGGAGCTGTTTTTT
CSASGEDTGELFF
>.|TRBV7-2|TRBJ2-3|TRBD2
TGTGCCAGCAGCCTTACTAGCGGCACCAAATCAGATACGCAGTATTTT
CASSLTSGTKSDTQYF
>few|TRBV20-1|TRBJ2-3|TRBD2
TGCAGTGCCCCGACTAGCGGGGATCCAGATACGCAGTATTTT
CSAPTSGDPDTQYF
>.|TRBV5-1|TRBJ1-1|TRBD1
TGCGCCAGCAGCTTCGGACAGGGTTGGACTGAAGCTTTCTTT
CASSFGQGWTEAFF
>few|TRBV20-1|TRBJ2-7|.
TGCAGTGCTAGAGATCGGCTAAGAGGGGACTACGAGCAGTACTTC
CSARDRLRGDYEQYF
>many|TRBV29-1|TRBJ2-1|TRBD2
TGCAGCGTTGAAGATCTCGGGTTCCAAGCGGGAGGAATGCCTTACAATGAGCAGTTCTTC
CSVEDLGFQAGGMPYNEQFF
>few|TRBV20-1|TRBJ1-1|.
TGCAGTGCTAGCGGACTGCAGCTGAGAGAAGTTTTCTTT
CSASGLQLREVFF
>few|TRBV29-1|TRBJ2-5|.
TGCAGCGCAAAAGGGACGGCCAGACGAGAGACCCAGTACTTC
CSAKGTARRETQYF
>.|TRBV9|TRBJ1-1|.
TGTGCCAGCAGCGTAGGGAATAGGGCCACTGAAGCTTTCTTT
CASSVGNRATEAFF
>few|TRBV7-9|TRBJ1-1|.
TGTGCCAGCAGCTCGTTGACAGCCCCGAACACTGAAGCTTTCTTT
CASSSLTAPNTEAFF
>few|TRBV6-1|TRBJ1-5|.
TGTGCCAGCAGTGAATACAGATCCGATCAGCCCCAGCATTTT
CASSEYRSDQPQHF
>many|TRBV12-3/TRBV12-4|TRBJ1-3|TRBD1
TGTGCCAGCAGCTCAGGGGGCCTCTCTGGAAACACCATATATTTT
CASSSGGLSGNTIYF
>.|TRBV7-2|TRBJ1-1|.
TGTGCCAGCAGCTTAGCCGGATCGAACACTGAAGCTTTCTTT
CASSLAGSNTEAFF
>few|TRBV6-1|TRBJ2-3|TRBD2
TGTGCCAGCAGTCCCCTAGCGGAAGATACGCAGTATTTT
CASSPLAEDTQYF
>few|TRBV5-1|TRBJ1-6|.
TGCGCCAGCAGCTTGGACAGGGTCGATAATTCACCCCTCCACTTT
CASSLDRVDNSPLHF